This T cell receptor beta chain comes out of a study of T cell changes during pregnancy in multiple sclerosis. The method was immunoSEQ multiplex PCR; TCRdb's version includes in-frame clones alone and lacks a portion of them. The data show 50,000 to 75,000 clones, over 90% seen once. CDR1 and CDR2 from the germline V gene are ENHRY and SYGVKD. This CDR3 has 14 amino acids. V was pared by 3 bases and J by 0 bases, with 8 bases between. This chain connects TRBV10-3 to TRBJ1-2; D is unclear. This TCR was recovered from a female donor with multiple sclerosis, enrolled in a pregnancy study. The sample was CD8+ T cells from peripheral blood mononuclear cells, taken in the third trimester of pregnancy. DNA for the CDR3: TGTGCCATCAGTGAAGCCTCGGCTAACTATGGCTACACCTTC. Its protein is CAISEASANYGYTF.